This TCR beta chain derives from a study of T cells in Graves' hyperthyroidism and ophthalmopathy. The TCR beta CDR3 regions underwent amplification using RNA transcripts as the source. The study used the HTBI primer set for a first-round RT-PCR of the TCR CDR3. TCRdb re-called the multiplex PCR reads with MiXCR, one entry per CDR3 protein. The repertoire holds roughly 250,000 distinct CDR3 sequences, 20% to 25% seen once, with roughly 60% in the top ten. Germline CDR1 and CDR2: LNHDA and SQIVND (reference sequence). V was trimmed by 6 bases and J by 6 bases, leaving 11 bases between them. The CDR3 runs 12 residues. Used for diagnoses were clinical symptoms, serum thyroxine and TRAb, thyroid ultrasound and orbital computed tomography.

The receptor's source is a young man with Graves' ophthalmopathy. The chain links TRBV19 to TRBJ1-1; D not resolved. The material sequenced was blood. The CDR3 protein is CASRSSAAEAFF. For the CDR3, the DNA is TGTGCCAGTAGAAGCTCAGCCGCTGAAGCTTTCTTT.